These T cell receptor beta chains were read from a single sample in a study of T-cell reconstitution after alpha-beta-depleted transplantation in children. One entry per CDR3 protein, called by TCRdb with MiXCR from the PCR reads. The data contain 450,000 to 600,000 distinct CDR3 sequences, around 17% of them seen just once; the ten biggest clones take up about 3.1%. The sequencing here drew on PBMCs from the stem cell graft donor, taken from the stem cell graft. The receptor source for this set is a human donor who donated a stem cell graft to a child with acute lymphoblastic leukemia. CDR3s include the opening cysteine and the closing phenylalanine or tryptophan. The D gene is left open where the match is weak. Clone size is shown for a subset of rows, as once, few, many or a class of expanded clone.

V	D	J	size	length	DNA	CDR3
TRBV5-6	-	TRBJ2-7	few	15	TGTGCCAGCAGCTTGGATAGGGGCACTAACTACGAGCAGTACTTC	CASSLDRGTNYEQYF
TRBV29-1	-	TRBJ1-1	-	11	TGCAGCGTCCGGGGGGGCGGTGAAGCTTTCTTT	CSVRGGGEAFF
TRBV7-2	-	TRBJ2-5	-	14	TGTGCCAGCAGCTTAGGCTTCCTGGAAGAGACCCAGTACTTC	CASSLGFLEETQYF
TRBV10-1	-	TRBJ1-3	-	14	TGCGCCAGCAGTGAGTCACGGTCCGGAAACACCATATATTTT	CASSESRSGNTIYF
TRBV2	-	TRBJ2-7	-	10	TGTGCCAGCGAGTCCTACGAGCAGTACTTC	CASESYEQYF
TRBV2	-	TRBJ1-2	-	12	TGTGCCAGCAAGGGGGGCAGTAATGGCTACACCTTC	CASKGGSNGYTF
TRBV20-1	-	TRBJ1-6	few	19	TGCAGTGCTAGAGTTGCCGGGACGGGGAGTAGCTCCTATAATTCACCCCTCCACTTT	CSARVAGTGSSSYNSPLHF
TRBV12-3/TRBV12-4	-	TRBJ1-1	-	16	TGTGCCAGCAGTCCCGCCTTGACAGGAAGGGGGACTGAAGCTTTCTTT	CASSPALTGRGTEAFF
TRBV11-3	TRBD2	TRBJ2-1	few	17	TGTGCCAGCAGCCCCTTAGCGGGGGGGGCTCTTTACAATGAGCAGTTCTTC	CASSPLAGGALYNEQFF
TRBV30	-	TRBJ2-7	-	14	TGTGCCTGGACAAAGGACAGTAACTCCTACGAGCAGTACTTC	CAWTKDSNSYEQYF
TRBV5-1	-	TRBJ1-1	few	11	TGCGCCAGCAGGGCAGGGTATGTAGCTTTCTTT	CASRAGYVAFF
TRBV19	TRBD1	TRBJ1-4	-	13	TGTGCCAGCCTTGACAGGGATAATGAAAAACTGTTTTTT	CASLDRDNEKLFF
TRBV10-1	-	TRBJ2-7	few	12	TGCGCCAGCAGTGAGCGGGGGTCGGAGCAGTACTTC	CASSERGSEQYF
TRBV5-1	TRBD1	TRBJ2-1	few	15	TGCGCCAGCAGCTTGGCACAGGGGAAAGGCCATGAGCAGTTCTTC	CASSLAQGKGHEQFF
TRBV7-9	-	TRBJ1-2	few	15	TGTGCCAGCAGCCTGGACAGCGGACAAAACTATGGCTACACCTTC	CASSLDSGQNYGYTF
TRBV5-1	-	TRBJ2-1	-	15	TGCGCCAGCAGCTTGAGGGGTAGCGGATACAATGAGCAGTTCTTC	CASSLRGSGYNEQFF
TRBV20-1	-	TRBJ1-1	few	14	TGCAGTGCTAGTAGGGGCGGGGCTGACACTGAAGCTTTCTTT	CSASRGGADTEAFF
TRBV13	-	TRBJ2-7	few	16	TGTGCCAGCAGCGACAACCAGGGGCCACTCTCCTACGAGCAGTACTTC	CASSDNQGPLSYEQYF
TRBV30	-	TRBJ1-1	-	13	TGTGCCTGGAGGGGACAAAAGAACACTGAAGCTTTCTTT	CAWRGQKNTEAFF
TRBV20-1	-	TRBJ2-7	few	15	TGCAGTGCTAGAGATACGGCAGGGACTTCCTACGAGCAGTACTTC	CSARDTAGTSYEQYF
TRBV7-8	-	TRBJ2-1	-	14	TGTGCCAGCAGCCTCCGGGGACTCTACAATGAGCAGTTCTTC	CASSLRGLYNEQFF
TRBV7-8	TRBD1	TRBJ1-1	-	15	TGTGCCAGCAGCTTAGTCGCAGGGGGATGGACTGAAGCTTTCTTT	CASSLVAGGWTEAFF